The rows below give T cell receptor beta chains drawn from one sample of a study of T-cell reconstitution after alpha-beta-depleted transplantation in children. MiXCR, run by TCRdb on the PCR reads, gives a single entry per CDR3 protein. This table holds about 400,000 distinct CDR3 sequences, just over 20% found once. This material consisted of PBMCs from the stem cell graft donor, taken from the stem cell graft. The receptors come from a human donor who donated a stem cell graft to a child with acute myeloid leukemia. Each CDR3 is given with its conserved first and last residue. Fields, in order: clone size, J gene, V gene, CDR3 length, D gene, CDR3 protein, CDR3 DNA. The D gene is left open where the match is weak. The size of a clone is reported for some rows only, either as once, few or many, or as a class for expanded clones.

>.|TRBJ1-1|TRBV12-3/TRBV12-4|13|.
CASTPSQNTEAFF
TGTGCCAGCACCCCAAGTCAGAACACTGAAGCTTTCTTT
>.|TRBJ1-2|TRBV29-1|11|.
CSVPANYGYTF
TGCAGCGTTCCAGCTAACTATGGCTACACCTTC
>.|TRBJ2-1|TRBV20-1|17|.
CSAIGPTSVANYNEQFF
TGCAGTGCTATAGGACCTACGTCTGTCGCCAACTACAATGAGCAGTTCTTC
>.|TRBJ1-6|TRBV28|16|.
CASRETGKSSNSPLHF
TGTGCCAGCAGGGAGACAGGAAAGTCTTCTAATTCACCCCTCCACTTT
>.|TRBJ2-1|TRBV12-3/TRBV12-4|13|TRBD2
CASIKTSRTLQFF
TGTGCCAGCATTAAGACTAGCCGCACGCTGCAGTTCTTC
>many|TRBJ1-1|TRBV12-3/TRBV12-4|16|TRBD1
CASSPQGAGLDTEAFF
TGTGCCAGCAGTCCACAGGGGGCAGGGTTGGACACTGAAGCTTTCTTT
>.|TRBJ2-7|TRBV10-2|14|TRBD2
CASSPSRLAYEQYF
TGCGCCAGCAGTCCCTCTCGACTAGCTTACGAGCAGTACTTC
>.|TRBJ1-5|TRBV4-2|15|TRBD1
CASSPDRGRVQPQHF
TGTGCCAGCAGCCCAGACAGGGGGCGCGTTCAGCCCCAGCATTTT
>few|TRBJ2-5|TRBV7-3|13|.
CASSSDWGETQYF
TGTGCCAGCAGCTCGGACTGGGGGGAGACCCAGTACTTC
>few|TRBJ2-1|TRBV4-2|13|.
CASTRSSYNEQFF
TGTGCCAGTACTAGAAGCTCCTACAATGAGCAGTTCTTC
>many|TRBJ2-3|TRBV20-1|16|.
CSARAVEVASTDTQYF
TGCAGTGCTAGAGCGGTTGAGGTTGCGAGCACAGATACGCAGTATTTT
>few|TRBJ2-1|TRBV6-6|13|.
CASSYSPRYGQFF
TGTGCCAGCAGTTACTCACCGCGGTATGGGCAGTTCTTC
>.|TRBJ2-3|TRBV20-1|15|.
CSAEQGRRFTDTQYF
TGCAGTGCGGAACAGGGAAGGCGATTCACAGATACGCAGTATTTT
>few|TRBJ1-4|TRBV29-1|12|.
CSTRGPGTTPFF
TGCAGCACACGGGGACCCGGGACCACGCCGTTTTTT
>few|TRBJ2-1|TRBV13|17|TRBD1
CASSYGAGQGAANEQFF
TGTGCCAGCAGCTACGGGGCGGGACAGGGGGCCGCCAATGAGCAGTTCTTC
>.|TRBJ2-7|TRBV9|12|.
CASSSMSYEQYF
TGTGCCAGCAGCTCCATGTCCTACGAGCAGTACTTC
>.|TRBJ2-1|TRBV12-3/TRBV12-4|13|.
CASTLQGYNEQFF
TGTGCCAGCACCCTCCAGGGGTACAATGAGCAGTTCTTC
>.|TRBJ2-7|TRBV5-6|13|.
CASSLNPSGEQYF
TGTGCCAGCAGTTTGAACCCCTCCGGCGAGCAGTACTTC
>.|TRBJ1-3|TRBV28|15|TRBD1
CASRRDRGSGNTIYF
TGTGCCAGCAGGCGCGACAGGGGCTCTGGAAACACCATATATTTT
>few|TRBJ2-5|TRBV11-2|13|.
CASSLDPLGAQYF
TGTGCCAGCAGCTTAGACCCGCTGGGGGCCCAGTACTTC
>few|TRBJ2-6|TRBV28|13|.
CASLTAGANVLTF
TGTGCCAGCTTGACAGCTGGGGCCAACGTCCTGACTTTC
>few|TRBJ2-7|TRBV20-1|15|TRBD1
CSASSGQGNLYEQYF
TGCAGTGCTAGTTCGGGACAGGGGAACCTTTACGAGCAGTACTTC
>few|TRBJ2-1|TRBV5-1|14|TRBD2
CASSVSGRFNEQFF
TGCGCCAGCAGCGTCAGCGGGAGGTTCAATGAGCAGTTCTTC
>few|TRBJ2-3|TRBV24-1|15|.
CATSDSGNRTDTQYF
TGTGCCACCAGTGATTCCGGGAACCGCACAGATACGCAGTATTTT
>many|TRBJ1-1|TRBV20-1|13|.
CSARDLMNTEAFF
TGCAGTGCTAGAGACCTAATGAACACTGAAGCTTTCTTT
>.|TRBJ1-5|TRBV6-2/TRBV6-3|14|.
CASTEDIYGQPQHF
TGTGCCAGCACCGAGGACATTTACGGGCAGCCCCAGCATTTT
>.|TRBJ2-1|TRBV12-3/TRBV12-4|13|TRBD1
CASSSQGFWEQFF
TGTGCCAGCAGTTCACAGGGGTTCTGGGAGCAGTTCTTC
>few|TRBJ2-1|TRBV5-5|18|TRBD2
CASSLARTSGRAISEQFF
TGTGCCAGCAGCTTGGCCCGGACTAGCGGGAGGGCTATCAGTGAGCAGTTCTTC
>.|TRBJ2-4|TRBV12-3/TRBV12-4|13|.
CASSLLGKNIQYF
TGTGCCAGCAGTTTACTGGGCAAAAACATTCAGTACTTC
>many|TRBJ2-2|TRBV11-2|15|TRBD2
CASSLLAGGTGELFF
TGTGCCAGCAGCTTACTAGCGGGAGGGACCGGGGAGCTGTTTTTT
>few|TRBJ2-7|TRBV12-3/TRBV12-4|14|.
CATSVGGPHHEQYF
TGTGCCACCAGCGTAGGCGGTCCCCATCACGAGCAGTACTTC
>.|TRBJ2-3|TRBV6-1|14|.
CPSSEQAHTDTQYF
TGTCCCAGCAGTGAGCAGGCACACACAGATACGCAGTATTTT
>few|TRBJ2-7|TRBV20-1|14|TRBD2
CSAPLNGRAYEQYF
TGCAGTGCACCCCTGAACGGGAGGGCCTACGAGCAGTACTTC
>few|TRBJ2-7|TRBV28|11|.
CAAQGAYEQYF
TGTGCCGCACAGGGAGCTTACGAGCAGTACTTC
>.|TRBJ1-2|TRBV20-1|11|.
CSASREAGYTF
TGCAGTGCTAGCAGGGAGGCTGGCTACACCTTC
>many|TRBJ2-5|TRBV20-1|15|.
CSARDQLDVGETQYF
TGCAGTGCTAGAGATCAGCTCGATGTTGGTGAGACCCAGTACTTC
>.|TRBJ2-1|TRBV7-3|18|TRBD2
CASSSYTSGRARDNEQFF
TGTGCCAGCAGCTCTTATACTAGCGGGAGGGCCAGGGACAATGAGCAGTTCTTC
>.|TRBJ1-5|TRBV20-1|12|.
CSVKRGNQPQHF
TGCAGTGTGAAAAGGGGCAATCAGCCCCAGCATTTT
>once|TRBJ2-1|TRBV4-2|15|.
CASRQLELPYNEQFF
TGTGCCAGCAGGCAACTAGAGTTGCCCTACAATGAGCAGTTCTTC
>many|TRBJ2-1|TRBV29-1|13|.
CSVEGKGHNEQFF
TGCAGCGTTGAAGGGAAGGGCCACAATGAGCAGTTCTTC
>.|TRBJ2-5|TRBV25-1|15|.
CASRSQGGPQETQYF
TGTGCCAGCAGAAGCCAGGGAGGTCCCCAAGAGACCCAGTACTTC
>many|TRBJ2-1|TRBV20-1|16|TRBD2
CSAERPGTSGFNEQFF
TGCAGTGCTGAACGGCCCGGGACTAGCGGATTCAATGAGCAGTTCTTC
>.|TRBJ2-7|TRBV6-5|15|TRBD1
CASSYTGASSYEQYF
TGTGCCAGCAGTTACACAGGGGCCTCGTCCTACGAGCAGTACTTC
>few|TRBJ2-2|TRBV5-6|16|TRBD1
CASRTTGGNSGGELFF
TGTGCCAGCAGAACCACAGGGGGCAATTCTGGCGGGGAGCTGTTTTTT
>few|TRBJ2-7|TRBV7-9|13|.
CASSLRNTYEQYF
TGTGCCAGCAGTTTAAGAAACACCTACGAGCAGTACTTC
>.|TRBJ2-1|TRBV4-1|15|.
CASSQVAGWVDEQFF
TGCGCCAGCAGCCAAGTCGCAGGGTGGGTAGATGAGCAGTTCTTC
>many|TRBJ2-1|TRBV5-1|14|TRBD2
CASAGTTSFNEQFF
TGCGCCAGTGCCGGGACTACCTCCTTCAATGAGCAGTTCTTC
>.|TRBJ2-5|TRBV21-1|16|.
CASSAPWDRAGETQYF
TGTGCCAGCAGCGCTCCTTGGGACAGGGCAGGCGAGACCCAGTACTTC